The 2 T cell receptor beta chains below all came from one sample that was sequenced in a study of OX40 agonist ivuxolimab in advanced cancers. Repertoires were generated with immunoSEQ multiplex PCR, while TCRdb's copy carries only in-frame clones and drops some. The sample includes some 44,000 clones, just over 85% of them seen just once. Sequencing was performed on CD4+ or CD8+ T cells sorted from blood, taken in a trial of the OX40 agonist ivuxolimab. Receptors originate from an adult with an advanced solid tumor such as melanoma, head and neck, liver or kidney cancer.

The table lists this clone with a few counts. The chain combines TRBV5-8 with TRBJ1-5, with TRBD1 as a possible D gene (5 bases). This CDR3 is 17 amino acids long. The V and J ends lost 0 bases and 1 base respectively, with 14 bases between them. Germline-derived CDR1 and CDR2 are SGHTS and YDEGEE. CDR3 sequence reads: CASSLGSGYGSNQPQHF. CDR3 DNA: TGTGCCAGCAGCTTGGGGTCAGGGTATGGGAGCAATCAGCCCCAGCATTTT.

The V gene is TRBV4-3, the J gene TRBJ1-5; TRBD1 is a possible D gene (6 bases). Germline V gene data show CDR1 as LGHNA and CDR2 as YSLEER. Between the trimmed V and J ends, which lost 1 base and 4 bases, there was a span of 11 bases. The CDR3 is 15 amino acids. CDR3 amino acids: CASSQGLQGNQPQHF. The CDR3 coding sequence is TGCGCCAGCAGCCAAGGTCTCCAGGGGAATCAGCCCCAGCATTTT.